Presented here are 5 T cell receptor beta chains from one specimen sequenced in a study of human thymus T cells. Only in-frame clones appear in the TCRdb table, and some are missing; sequencing was by immunoSEQ multiplex PCR. The sample has about 78,000 clones; around 96% are singletons. The source of the thymus tissue was resections taken during corrective heart surgery. Sequencing was carried out using thymus tissue. The receptors originated from a boy under three years old with a congenital heart defect but otherwise immunologically healthy.

V and J are TRBV5-6 and TRBJ2-5; 9 bases agree with TRBD2. Per the germline V gene, CDR1 is SGHDT and CDR2 is YYEEEE. The CDR3 is 15 residues long. The V and J ends lost 2 bases and 5 bases, in that order; junction bases with no gene match: 7. The CDR3 nucleotides are TGTGCCAGCAGCTTTAGGGCTAGCGGGACGGAGACCCAGTACTTC. Protein: CASSFRASGTETQYF. Using reference TRBV5-6 and TRBJ2-5 for the parts outside the CDR3, the full variable domain is DAGVTQSPTHLIKTRGQQVTLRCSPKSGHDTVSWYQQALGQGPQFIFQYYEEEERQRGNFPDRFSGHQFPNYSSELNVNALLLGDSALYLCASSFRASGTETQYFGPGTRLLVL.

This sequence joins TRBV2 and TRBJ1-5; maybe TRBD1 (6 bases). The CDR3 spans 17 residues. Trimming cost V 0 bases and J 0 bases, with 12 bases left between them. The germline gives CDR1 SNHLY, CDR2 FYNNEI. In DNA, the CDR3 is TGTGCCAGCAGTGAAGCTGACAGGCGTCATAGCAATCAGCCCCAGCATTTT. Translated, it gives CASSEADRRHSNQPQHF.

The V gene is TRBV27, the J gene TRBJ2-1, with D possibly matching TRBD2 (5 bases). V lost 5 bases and J 12 bases, leaving 14 bases between the germline ends. This CDR3 is built from 12 residues. Germline values: CDR1 MNHEY, CDR2 SMNVEV (reference sequence). This CDR3 is CASSRHSGWQFF. The CDR3 region has the DNA TGTGCCAGCAGTCGCCACTCGGGGTGGCAGTTCTTC.

The J gene is TRBJ2-7, the V gene TRBV10-1, with a possible D match to TRBD2 (7 bases). Trimming removed 4 bases at V and 0 bases at J, with 25 bases between. The CDR3 is made up of 19 amino acids. Germline loops: CDR1 WNHNN, CDR2 SYGVQD (reference sequence). The CDR3 sequence: CASSGVFGGADTFSYEQYF. In DNA form, the CDR3 reads TGCGCCAGCAGTGGCGTGTTTGGGGGGGCAGACACATTCTCCTACGAGCAGTACTTC.

The chain links TRBV29-1 to TRBJ2-3; TRBD1 aligns across 8 bases. V lost 5 bases, J lost 1 base, and 11 bases stayed unmatched. Germline CDR1 SQVTM, CDR2 ANQGSEA. This CDR3 has 16 residues. The CDR3 nucleotides are TGCAGCGTTCAACCCGTACAGGGGGAAGGCACAGATACGCAGTATTTT. Its translation is CSVQPVQGEGTDTQYF.